This TCR beta chain was recorded in a study of T cells in localized non-small cell lung cancer. Study-level findings and limits: There were a median 57 of the top 100 tumor clones appearing in adjacent lung. Longer overall survival was seen with higher T cell density measured in blood.

With regard to this clone: Its antigen is undetermined.

Here immunoSEQ multiplex PCR was the method, and the copy in TCRdb shows in-frame clones only, minus some. The table includes 11,000 to 15,000 clones, 80% to 85% detected once. V was clipped by 9 bases and J by 5 bases, with 17 bases between them. The germline V gene has CDR1 MNHNS and CDR2 SASEGT. There are 13 residues in the CDR3. This rearrangement joins TRBV6-1 to TRBJ2-7; weak D call: TRBD2 (6 bases). The sequence was collected from a female donor over 55 with stage I squamous cell lung carcinoma. This sample comprised peripheral blood, obtained before any cancer treatment. The CDR3 DNA reads as TGTGCCAGTCAACTAGTGCGGGGAAACGAGCAGTACTTC. Translating it yields CASQLVRGNEQYF.